These T cell receptor beta chains were read from a single sample in a study of blood T cell repertoires in COVID-19. TCRdb's table, derived via immunoSEQ multiplex PCR, lists solely in-frame clones and lacks some. The sample records 200,000 to 250,000 clones, more than 75% being singletons. What was sequenced was peripheral blood. The receptors shown here come from a woman between 25 and 40 years old who had recovered from COVID-19. CDR3s include the opening cysteine and the closing phenylalanine or tryptophan. The D gene is left open where the match is weak. The size of a clone is reported for some rows only, either as once, few or many, or as a class for expanded clones.

CDR3 protein: CASSLISGGETQYF
CDR3 DNA: TGTGCCAGCAGCTTAATCTCTGGGGGGGAGACCCAGTACTTC
V gene: TRBV11-2
CDR3 length: 14
clone size: .
D gene: .
J gene: TRBJ2-5

CDR3 protein: CASSLAGTSTDTQYF
CDR3 DNA: TGCGCCAGCAGCTTGGCGGGGACTAGCACAGATACGCAGTATTTT
V gene: TRBV5-1
CDR3 length: 15
clone size: .
D gene: .
J gene: TRBJ2-3

CDR3 protein: CASSRGDSYQPQHF
CDR3 DNA: TGTGCCAGTAGTCGCGGGGACAGTTATCAGCCCCAGCATTTT
V gene: TRBV19
CDR3 length: 14
clone size: .
D gene: TRBD1
J gene: TRBJ1-5

CDR3 protein: CASSLAGGGAISSYEQYF
CDR3 DNA: TGCGCCAGCAGCTTGGCTGGCGGGGGCGCCATCAGCTCCTACGAGCAGTACTTC
V gene: TRBV5-1
CDR3 length: 18
clone size: once
D gene: .
J gene: TRBJ2-7

CDR3 protein: CASSSDRVEPFGSEKLFF
CDR3 DNA: TGTGCCAGCAGCTCGGACAGGGTCGAGCCATTCGGCAGTGAAAAACTGTTTTTT
V gene: TRBV5-4
CDR3 length: 18
clone size: .
D gene: TRBD1
J gene: TRBJ1-4

CDR3 protein: CASSPVGLADQETQYF
CDR3 DNA: TGTGCCAGCAGCCCGGTGGGACTAGCGGACCAAGAGACCCAGTACTTC
V gene: TRBV3-1/TRBV3-2
CDR3 length: 16
clone size: .
D gene: TRBD2
J gene: TRBJ2-5

CDR3 protein: CASSPTGYGGSTGELFF
CDR3 DNA: TGTGCCAGCTCACCCACCGGGTATGGGGGCAGCACCGGGGAGCTGTTTTTT
V gene: TRBV18
CDR3 length: 17
clone size: .
D gene: .
J gene: TRBJ2-2

CDR3 protein: CSVGAGKSSPLHF
CDR3 DNA: TGCAGCGTTGGAGCAGGGAAAAGTTCACCCCTCCACTTT
V gene: TRBV29-1
CDR3 length: 13
clone size: .
D gene: .
J gene: TRBJ1-6

CDR3 protein: CASSYRVAGIGDIQYF
CDR3 DNA: TGTGCCAGCAGTTACCGAGTCGCGGGGATTGGGGACATTCAGTACTTC
V gene: TRBV6-6
CDR3 length: 16
clone size: .
D gene: .
J gene: TRBJ2-4

CDR3 protein: CASSPRRGQGSGYTF
CDR3 DNA: TGTGCCAGCAGCCCAAGGAGAGGACAGGGGAGTGGCTACACCTTC
V gene: TRBV5-4
CDR3 length: 15
clone size: .
D gene: TRBD1
J gene: TRBJ1-2

CDR3 protein: CASSTALDRASYEQYF
CDR3 DNA: TGTGCCAGCAGCACGGCCTTGGACAGGGCCTCCTACGAGCAGTACTTC
V gene: TRBV5-5
CDR3 length: 16
clone size: .
D gene: TRBD1
J gene: TRBJ2-7

CDR3 protein: CASRRDSNSPLHF
CDR3 DNA: TGTGCCAGCAGACGGGACAGCAATTCACCCCTCCACTTT
V gene: TRBV11-3
CDR3 length: 13
clone size: .
D gene: TRBD1
J gene: TRBJ1-6

CDR3 protein: CASSHIEGADTGELFF
CDR3 DNA: TGTGCCAGCTCCCACATAGAGGGGGCGGACACCGGGGAGCTGTTTTTT
V gene: TRBV18
CDR3 length: 16
clone size: .
D gene: TRBD1
J gene: TRBJ2-2

CDR3 protein: CASSLYWDRVAYTF
CDR3 DNA: TGTGCCAGCAGCTTATACTGGGACAGGGTGGCCTACACCTTC
V gene: TRBV7-2
CDR3 length: 14
clone size: .
D gene: TRBD1
J gene: TRBJ1-2

CDR3 protein: CAWSTGLAGTDTQYF
CDR3 DNA: TGTGCCTGGAGTACGGGACTAGCAGGCACAGATACGCAGTATTTT
V gene: TRBV30
CDR3 length: 15
clone size: .
D gene: TRBD2
J gene: TRBJ2-3

CDR3 protein: CASSQEAGGNYEQYF
CDR3 DNA: TGTGCCAGCAGCCAAGAGGCTGGGGGCAACTACGAGCAGTACTTC
V gene: TRBV14
CDR3 length: 15
clone size: .
D gene: .
J gene: TRBJ2-7

CDR3 protein: CASSEAPSGGWETQYF
CDR3 DNA: TGTGCCAGCAGTGAAGCGCCTAGCGGGGGGTGGGAGACCCAGTACTTC
V gene: TRBV6-1
CDR3 length: 16
clone size: .
D gene: TRBD2
J gene: TRBJ2-5

CDR3 protein: CAVKTGEYGYTF
CDR3 DNA: TGTGCCGTAAAGACAGGGGAGTATGGCTACACCTTC
V gene: TRBV6-5
CDR3 length: 12
clone size: .
D gene: TRBD1
J gene: TRBJ1-2

CDR3 protein: CASSQELGGLTDTQYF
CDR3 DNA: TGTGCCAGCAGCCAAGAATTAGGGGGCCTCACAGATACGCAGTATTTT
V gene: TRBV3-1/TRBV3-2
CDR3 length: 16
clone size: once
D gene: TRBD1
J gene: TRBJ2-3

CDR3 protein: CASSKIAGGELFF
CDR3 DNA: TGTGCCAGCAGTAAAATTGCAGGGGGGGAGCTGTTTTTT
V gene: TRBV27
CDR3 length: 13
clone size: .
D gene: .
J gene: TRBJ2-2

CDR3 protein: CASSPNRGPYGYTF
CDR3 DNA: TGTGCCAGCAGTCCTAACAGGGGGCCCTATGGCTACACCTTC
V gene: TRBV27
CDR3 length: 14
clone size: .
D gene: TRBD1
J gene: TRBJ1-2

CDR3 protein: CASSQGLPLGTDTQYF
CDR3 DNA: TGCGCCAGCAGCCAGGGACTTCCCCTGGGCACAGATACGCAGTATTTT
V gene: TRBV4-1
CDR3 length: 16
clone size: once
D gene: .
J gene: TRBJ2-3

CDR3 protein: CASSRDSGYEQYF
CDR3 DNA: TGTGCCAGCAGCCGGGACAGCGGCTACGAGCAGTACTTC
V gene: TRBV27
CDR3 length: 13
clone size: few
D gene: TRBD1
J gene: TRBJ2-7

CDR3 protein: CASSLTNEKLFF
CDR3 DNA: TGTGCCAGCAGCCTCACTAATGAAAAACTGTTTTTT
V gene: TRBV6-5
CDR3 length: 12
clone size: .
D gene: .
J gene: TRBJ1-4

CDR3 protein: CASSTGRPNQETQYF
CDR3 DNA: TGCGCCAGCAGTACGGGGAGGCCCAACCAAGAGACCCAGTACTTC
V gene: TRBV10-2
CDR3 length: 15
clone size: .
D gene: .
J gene: TRBJ2-5

CDR3 protein: CASSLIHQNTEAFF
CDR3 DNA: TGTGCCAGCAGTCTCATACACCAGAACACTGAAGCTTTCTTT
V gene: TRBV6-2/TRBV6-3
CDR3 length: 14
clone size: .
D gene: .
J gene: TRBJ1-1

CDR3 protein: CASSLRRAAKRGGSQETQYF
CDR3 DNA: TGTGCCAGCAGCCTAAGAAGAGCTGCCAAGCGGGGGGGAAGCCAAGAGACCCAGTACTTC
V gene: TRBV3-1/TRBV3-2
CDR3 length: 20
clone size: .
D gene: TRBD2
J gene: TRBJ2-5

CDR3 protein: CASSVTPGTEAFF
CDR3 DNA: TGTGCCAGCAGCGTAACTCCGGGAACTGAAGCTTTCTTT
V gene: TRBV9
CDR3 length: 13
clone size: .
D gene: .
J gene: TRBJ1-1

CDR3 protein: CASSSLPGQYNEQFF
CDR3 DNA: TGTGCCAGCAGCTCACTACCGGGACAGTACAATGAGCAGTTCTTC
V gene: TRBV9
CDR3 length: 15
clone size: .
D gene: TRBD1
J gene: TRBJ2-1

CDR3 protein: CASSYTGTGGHEKLFF
CDR3 DNA: TGTGCCAGCAGTTACACAGGGACAGGGGGCCATGAAAAACTGTTTTTT
V gene: TRBV6-5
CDR3 length: 16
clone size: .
D gene: TRBD1
J gene: TRBJ1-4

CDR3 protein: CASSLARGQETQYF
CDR3 DNA: TGTGCCAGCAGCTTGGCCAGGGGCCAAGAGACCCAGTACTTC
V gene: TRBV5-4
CDR3 length: 14
clone size: .
D gene: .
J gene: TRBJ2-5

CDR3 protein: CATVTGTDNEKLFF
CDR3 DNA: TGTGCCACTGTTACCGGGACAGATAATGAAAAACTGTTTTTT
V gene: TRBV19
CDR3 length: 14
clone size: .
D gene: TRBD1
J gene: TRBJ1-4

CDR3 protein: CASSRRTGVSYNEQFF
CDR3 DNA: TGTGCCAGCAGCCGACGGACAGGGGTTTCCTACAATGAGCAGTTCTTC
V gene: TRBV7-3
CDR3 length: 16
clone size: .
D gene: TRBD1
J gene: TRBJ2-1

CDR3 protein: CAISESLTEETNTEAFF
CDR3 DNA: TGTGCCATCAGTGAGTCGTTAACAGAAGAAACGAACACTGAAGCTTTCTTT
V gene: TRBV10-3
CDR3 length: 17
clone size: .
D gene: .
J gene: TRBJ1-1

CDR3 protein: CASSQVPATGGGVGFNEQFF
CDR3 DNA: TGCGCCAGCAGCCAAGTACCCGCCACGGGGGGAGGGGTCGGATTCAATGAGCAGTTCTTC
V gene: TRBV4-3
CDR3 length: 20
clone size: .
D gene: TRBD2
J gene: TRBJ2-1

CDR3 protein: CAISFSLTLSSTDTQYF
CDR3 DNA: TGTGCCATCAGTTTTTCCCTCACTTTGTCCTCCACAGATACGCAGTATTTT
V gene: TRBV10-3
CDR3 length: 17
clone size: .
D gene: .
J gene: TRBJ2-3

CDR3 protein: CASSQRGWGYTF
CDR3 DNA: TGTGCCAGCAGCCAAAGGGGCTGGGGCTACACCTTC
V gene: TRBV3-1/TRBV3-2
CDR3 length: 12
clone size: .
D gene: .
J gene: TRBJ1-2

CDR3 protein: CASSIAATDTQYF
CDR3 DNA: TGTGCCAGTAGTATAGCAGCGACAGATACGCAGTATTTT
V gene: TRBV19
CDR3 length: 13
clone size: .
D gene: .
J gene: TRBJ2-3

CDR3 protein: CATAGGSGELFF
CDR3 DNA: TGTGCCACTGCGGGAGGGTCCGGGGAGCTGTTTTTT
V gene: TRBV2
CDR3 length: 12
clone size: .
D gene: TRBD2
J gene: TRBJ2-2

CDR3 protein: CASSLSTGNTEAFF
CDR3 DNA: TGCGCCAGCAGCTTATCTACAGGGAACACTGAAGCTTTCTTT
V gene: TRBV5-1
CDR3 length: 14
clone size: .
D gene: .
J gene: TRBJ1-1

CDR3 protein: CASIPTGANTGELFF
CDR3 DNA: TGTGCCAGCATTCCGACAGGCGCGAACACCGGGGAGCTGTTTTTT
V gene: TRBV2
CDR3 length: 15
clone size: .
D gene: .
J gene: TRBJ2-2

CDR3 protein: CASSTGISGGARNEQFF
CDR3 DNA: TGTGCCAGCAGTACGGGCATAAGCGGGGGGGCCAGAAATGAGCAGTTCTTC
V gene: TRBV4-2
CDR3 length: 17
clone size: once
D gene: TRBD2
J gene: TRBJ2-1

CDR3 protein: CASSFQANTEAFF
CDR3 DNA: TGTGCCAGCAGTTTTCAGGCGAACACTGAAGCTTTCTTT
V gene: TRBV7-9
CDR3 length: 13
clone size: .
D gene: .
J gene: TRBJ1-1

CDR3 protein: CASSYGADPGELFF
CDR3 DNA: TGTGCCAGCAGTTATGGGGCTGATCCCGGGGAGCTGTTTTTT
V gene: TRBV27
CDR3 length: 14
clone size: .
D gene: .
J gene: TRBJ2-2

CDR3 protein: CASSQVATANNEKLFF
CDR3 DNA: TGTGCCAGCAGCCAAGTGGCGACAGCGAATAATGAAAAACTGTTTTTT
V gene: TRBV3-1/TRBV3-2
CDR3 length: 16
clone size: .
D gene: .
J gene: TRBJ1-4

CDR3 protein: CAISGNRVYSNYGYTF
CDR3 DNA: TGTGCCATCAGTGGTAACAGGGTCTACTCTAACTATGGCTACACCTTC
V gene: TRBV10-3
CDR3 length: 16
clone size: .
D gene: .
J gene: TRBJ1-2

CDR3 protein: CASSLSGGADEQFF
CDR3 DNA: TGTGCCAGCAGCTTGTCCGGGGGGGCCGATGAGCAGTTCTTC
V gene: TRBV7-3
CDR3 length: 14
clone size: .
D gene: TRBD2
J gene: TRBJ2-1

CDR3 protein: CASSRTAYEQYF
CDR3 DNA: TGTGCCAGCAGTCGGACAGCCTACGAGCAGTACTTC
V gene: TRBV25-1
CDR3 length: 12
clone size: .
D gene: .
J gene: TRBJ2-7

CDR3 protein: CASSSTGATAELFF
CDR3 DNA: TGTGCCAGCAGCTCAACAGGGGCCACAGCGGAGCTGTTTTTT
V gene: TRBV7-3
CDR3 length: 14
clone size: few
D gene: TRBD1
J gene: TRBJ2-2

CDR3 protein: CASSPGLAGEETQYF
CDR3 DNA: TGTGCCAGCAGCCCCGGACTAGCGGGGGAAGAGACCCAGTACTTC
V gene: TRBV7-7
CDR3 length: 15
clone size: once
D gene: TRBD2
J gene: TRBJ2-5

CDR3 protein: CASSTESWETQYF
CDR3 DNA: TGTGCCAGCAGTACCGAGAGTTGGGAGACCCAGTACTTC
V gene: TRBV11-2
CDR3 length: 13
clone size: .
D gene: .
J gene: TRBJ2-5

CDR3 protein: CASNPLGPSGEQETQYF
CDR3 DNA: TGTGCCAGCAACCCTCTAGGCCCTAGCGGGGAACAAGAGACCCAGTACTTC
V gene: TRBV27
CDR3 length: 17
clone size: .
D gene: TRBD2
J gene: TRBJ2-5

CDR3 protein: CASSQEGAGREVYHYGYTF
CDR3 DNA: TGCGCCAGCAGCCAAGAAGGGGCAGGGAGGGAAGTCTATCACTATGGCTACACCTTC
V gene: TRBV4-1
CDR3 length: 19
clone size: .
D gene: .
J gene: TRBJ1-2

CDR3 protein: CASTRQNTYEQYF
CDR3 DNA: TGCGCCAGCACTCGACAGAATACCTACGAGCAGTACTTC
V gene: TRBV5-1
CDR3 length: 13
clone size: .
D gene: .
J gene: TRBJ2-7

CDR3 protein: CASSQGQTDNSPLHF
CDR3 DNA: TGCGCCAGCAGCCAGGGACAGACAGATAATTCACCCCTCCACTTT
V gene: TRBV4-1
CDR3 length: 15
clone size: .
D gene: TRBD1
J gene: TRBJ1-6

CDR3 protein: CASSPLRSNNEQFF
CDR3 DNA: TGTGCCAGCTCACCACTCAGATCCAACAATGAGCAGTTCTTC
V gene: TRBV18
CDR3 length: 14
clone size: .
D gene: .
J gene: TRBJ2-1

CDR3 protein: CASSPNPPGQGVGRYGYTF
CDR3 DNA: TGCGCCAGCAGCCCCAATCCTCCGGGACAGGGGGTGGGGCGTTATGGCTACACCTTC
V gene: TRBV5-1
CDR3 length: 19
clone size: .
D gene: TRBD1
J gene: TRBJ1-2

CDR3 protein: CASSSLTPQGGTDTQYF
CDR3 DNA: TGTGCCAGCAGCTCCCTTACGCCACAGGGGGGAACAGATACGCAGTATTTT
V gene: TRBV7-9
CDR3 length: 17
clone size: .
D gene: TRBD1
J gene: TRBJ2-3

CDR3 protein: CASSSGTRTYEQYF
CDR3 DNA: TGTGCCAGCAGCTCCGGGACTCGTACCTACGAGCAGTACTTC
V gene: TRBV7-2
CDR3 length: 14
clone size: .
D gene: .
J gene: TRBJ2-7

CDR3 protein: CASSLGTSPEAFF
CDR3 DNA: TGTGCCAGCAGCTTAGGTACGAGCCCTGAAGCTTTCTTT
V gene: TRBV7-9
CDR3 length: 13
clone size: many
D gene: .
J gene: TRBJ1-1